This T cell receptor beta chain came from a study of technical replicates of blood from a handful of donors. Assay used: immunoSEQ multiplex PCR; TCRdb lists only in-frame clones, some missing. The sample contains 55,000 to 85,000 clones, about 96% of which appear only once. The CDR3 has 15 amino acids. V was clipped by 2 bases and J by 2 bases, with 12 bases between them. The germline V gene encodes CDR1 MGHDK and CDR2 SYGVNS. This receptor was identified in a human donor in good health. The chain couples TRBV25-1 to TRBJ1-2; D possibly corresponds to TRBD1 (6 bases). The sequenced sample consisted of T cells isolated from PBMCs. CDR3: CASSEGGRGNYGYTF. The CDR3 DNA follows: TGTGCCAGCAGTGAAGGGGGCAGGGGAAACTATGGCTACACCTTC.